Reported below is one TCR beta chain. This specimen comes from a study of cytomegalovirus exposure and HLA in healthy donors. Profiling relied on immunoSEQ multiplex PCR, and the TCRdb table lists in-frame clones only, not all of them. This sample has 65,000 to 75,000 clones, with roughly 95% found just once. This CDR3 contains 17 residues. V was clipped by 3 bases and J by 9 bases; unmatched bases: 10. Germline-derived CDR1 and CDR2 are LGHNT and FRNRAP. The validation cohort, a group of 90 to 150 subjects, included the donors and was separate from the roughly 600-subject first cohort. Source material: PBMCs. This receptor was obtained from a woman younger than 35 in good health and CMV-seropositive. The J gene is TRBJ2-1, the V gene TRBV12-5; 14 nucleotides align to TRBD2. This chain's CDR3 is CASGLILGLAGVGEQFF. CDR3 bases: TGTGCTAGTGGTTTAATCCTGGGACTAGCGGGAGTTGGTGAGCAGTTCTTC. Filled out from reference TRBV12-5 and TRBJ2-1, the complete variable domain reads DARVTQTPRHKVTEMGQEVTMRCQPILGHNTVFWYRQTMMQGLELLAYFRNRAPLDDSGMPKDRFSAEMPDATLATLKIQPSEPRDSAVYFCASGLILGLAGVGEQFFGPGTRLTVL.